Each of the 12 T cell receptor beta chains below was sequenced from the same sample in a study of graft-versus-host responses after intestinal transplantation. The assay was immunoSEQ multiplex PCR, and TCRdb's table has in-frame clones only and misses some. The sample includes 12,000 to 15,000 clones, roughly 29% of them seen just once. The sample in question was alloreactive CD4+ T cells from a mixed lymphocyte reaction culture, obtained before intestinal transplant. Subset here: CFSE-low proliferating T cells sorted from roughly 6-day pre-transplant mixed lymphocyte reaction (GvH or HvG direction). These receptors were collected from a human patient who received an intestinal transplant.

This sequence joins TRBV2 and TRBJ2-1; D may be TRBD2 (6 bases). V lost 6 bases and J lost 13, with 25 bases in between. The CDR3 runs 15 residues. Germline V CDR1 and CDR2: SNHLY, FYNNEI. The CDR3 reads CASSSEGSGMGTQFF. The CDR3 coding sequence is TGTGCCAGCAGCTCCGAGGGATCCGGGATGGGGACTCAGTTCTTC.

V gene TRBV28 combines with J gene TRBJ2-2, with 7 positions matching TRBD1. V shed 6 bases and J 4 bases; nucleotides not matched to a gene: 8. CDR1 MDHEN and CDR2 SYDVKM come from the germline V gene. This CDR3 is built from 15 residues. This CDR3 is CASSRQGAATGELFF. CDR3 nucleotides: TGTGCCAGCAGCCGACAGGGCGCGGCCACCGGGGAGCTGTTTTTT.

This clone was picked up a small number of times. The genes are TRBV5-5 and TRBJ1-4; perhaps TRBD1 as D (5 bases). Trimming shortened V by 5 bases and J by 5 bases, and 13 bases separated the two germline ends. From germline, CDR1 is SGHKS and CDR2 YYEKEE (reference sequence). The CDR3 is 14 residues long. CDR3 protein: CASRWTPSNEKLFF. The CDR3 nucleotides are TGTGCCAGCAGATGGACACCCTCAAATGAAAAACTGTTTTTT.

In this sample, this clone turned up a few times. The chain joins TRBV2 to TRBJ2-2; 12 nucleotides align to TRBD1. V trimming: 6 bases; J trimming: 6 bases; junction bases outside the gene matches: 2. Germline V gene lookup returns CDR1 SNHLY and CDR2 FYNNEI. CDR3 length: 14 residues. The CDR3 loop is CASRGQGAPGELFF. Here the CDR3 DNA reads TGTGCCAGCAGGGGACAGGGGGCGCCCGGGGAGCTGTTTTTT.

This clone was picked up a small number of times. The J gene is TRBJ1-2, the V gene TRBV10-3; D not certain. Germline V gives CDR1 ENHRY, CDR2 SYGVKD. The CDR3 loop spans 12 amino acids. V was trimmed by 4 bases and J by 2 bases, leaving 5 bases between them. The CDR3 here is CAISGENYGYTF. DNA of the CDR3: TGTGCCATCAGTGGGGAAAACTATGGCTACACCTTC.

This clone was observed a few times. The CDR3 here is CASSSGDRGRTDTQYF. CDR3 nucleotide sequence: TGCGCCAGCAGCTCAGGCGACAGGGGAAGGACAGATACGCAGTATTTT. This chain connects TRBV5-1 to TRBJ2-3; TRBD1 matches 8 bases. The germline V gene encodes CDR1 SGHRS and CDR2 YFSETQ. V shed 3 bases, J shed 3 bases, and the junction held 9 bases outside the gene matches. The CDR3 spans 16 residues.

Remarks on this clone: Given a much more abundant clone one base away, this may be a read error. CDR3 in amino acids: CARSLGGLASANYNEQFF. CDR3 DNA: TGTGCCCGCAGCTTGGGGGGGCTAGCATCGGCCAATTACAATGAGCAGTTCTTC. The V call is TRBV5-6, the J call TRBJ2-1; perhaps TRBD2 as D (7 bases). The CDR3 loop spans 18 amino acids. Germline CDR1 reads SGHDT; CDR2 reads YYEEEE.

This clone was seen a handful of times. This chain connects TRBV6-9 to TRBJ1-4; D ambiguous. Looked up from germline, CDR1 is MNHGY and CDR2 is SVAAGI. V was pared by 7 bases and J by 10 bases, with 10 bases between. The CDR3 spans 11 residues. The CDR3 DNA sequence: TGTGCCAGCACTAACCCCGGAAAACTGTTTTTT. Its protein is CASTNPGKLFF.

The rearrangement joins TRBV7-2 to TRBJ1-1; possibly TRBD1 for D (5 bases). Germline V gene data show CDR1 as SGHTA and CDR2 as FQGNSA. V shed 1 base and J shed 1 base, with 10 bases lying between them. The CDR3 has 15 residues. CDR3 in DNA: TGTGCCAGCAGCTTAGGGGGGGGGAGGAACACTGAAGCTTTCTTT. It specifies CASSLGGGRNTEAFF.

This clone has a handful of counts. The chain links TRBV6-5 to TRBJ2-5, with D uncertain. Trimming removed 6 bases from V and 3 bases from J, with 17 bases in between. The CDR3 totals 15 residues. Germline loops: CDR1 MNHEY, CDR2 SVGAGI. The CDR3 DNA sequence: TGTGCCAGCAGACGCCGCCGGGCATATGAAGAGACCCAGTACTTC. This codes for CASRRRRAYEETQYF.

The CDR3 region has the DNA TGTGCCAGCAGCATCGGGACAGGGAGCAACACAGATACGCAGTATTTT. Protein: CASSIGTGSNTDTQYF. V and J are TRBV7-9 and TRBJ2-3; 9 bases are a match to TRBD1. V was clipped by 5 bases and J by 2 bases; unmatched bases: 8. From germline, CDR1 is SEHNR and CDR2 FQNEAQ (reference sequence). CDR3 size: 16 residues.

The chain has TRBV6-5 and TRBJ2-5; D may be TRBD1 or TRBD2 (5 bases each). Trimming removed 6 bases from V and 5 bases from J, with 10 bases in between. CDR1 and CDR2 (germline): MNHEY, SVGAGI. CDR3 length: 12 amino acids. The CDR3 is CASRRGRETQYF. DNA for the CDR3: TGTGCCAGCAGACGGGGCCGGGAGACCCAGTACTTC.